This TCR beta chain was documented in a study of blood T cell repertoires in COVID-19. Study information: From the United States, Italy and Spain came samples of acute and convalescent COVID-19.

Recruitment covered about 26 US areas and drew participants whose ages spanned roughly 18 to 89 years. Exposed volunteers were people who met a COVID-19 case within 2 weeks before study entry. The CDR3 loop spans 13 amino acids. Germline-derived CDR1 and CDR2 are KGHDR and SFDVKD. V lost 1 base and J lost 11, with 11 bases in between. Original handling: Estimation of nucleated cell counts relied on the amplification of reference gene primers. Data came from immunoSEQ multiplex PCR; TCRdb stores just in-frame clones and leaves some out. That table furnishes V, J and clone size, whereas the DNA furnished D and trimming. The sample shows about 140,000 clones, 70% to 85% of them seen only once.

Specimen: PBMCs or T cells enriched from blood (not recorded which). This chain joins TRBV24-1 and TRBJ2-1; a possible D gene is TRBD1 (5 bases). This TCR came from a woman aged 18-29 years who had been exposed to COVID-19. CDR3 loop: CATSDFYGHQQFF. The CDR3 nucleotides read TGTGCCACCAGTGATTTTTACGGACATCAGCAGTTCTTC.